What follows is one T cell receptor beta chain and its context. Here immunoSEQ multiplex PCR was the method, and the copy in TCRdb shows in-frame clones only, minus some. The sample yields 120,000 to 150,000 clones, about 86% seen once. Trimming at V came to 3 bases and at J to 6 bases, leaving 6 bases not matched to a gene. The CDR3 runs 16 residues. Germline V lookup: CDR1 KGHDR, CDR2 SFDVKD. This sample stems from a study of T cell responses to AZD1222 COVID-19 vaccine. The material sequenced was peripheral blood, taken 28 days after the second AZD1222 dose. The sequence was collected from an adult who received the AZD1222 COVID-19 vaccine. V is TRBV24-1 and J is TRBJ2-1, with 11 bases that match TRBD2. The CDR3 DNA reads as TGTGCCACCAGTGATATGCTAGCGGGGGGCATCAATGAGCAGTTCTTC. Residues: CATSDMLAGGINEQFF.